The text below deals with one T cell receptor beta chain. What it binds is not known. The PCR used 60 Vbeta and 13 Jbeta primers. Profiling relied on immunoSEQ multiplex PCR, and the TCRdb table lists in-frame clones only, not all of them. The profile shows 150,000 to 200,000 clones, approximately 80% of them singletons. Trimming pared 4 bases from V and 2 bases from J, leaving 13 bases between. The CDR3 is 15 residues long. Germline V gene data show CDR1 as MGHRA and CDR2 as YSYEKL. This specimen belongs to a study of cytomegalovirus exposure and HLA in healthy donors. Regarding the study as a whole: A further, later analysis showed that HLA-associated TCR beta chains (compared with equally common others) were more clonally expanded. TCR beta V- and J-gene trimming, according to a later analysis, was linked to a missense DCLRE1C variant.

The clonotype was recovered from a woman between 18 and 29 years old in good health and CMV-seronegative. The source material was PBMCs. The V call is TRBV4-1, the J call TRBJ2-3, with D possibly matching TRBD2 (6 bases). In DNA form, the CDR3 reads TGCGCCAGCAGCCTCCGGGAGACGCCCACAGATACGCAGTATTTT. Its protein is CASSLRETPTDTQYF.